This T cell receptor beta chain was recovered during a study of breast tumors, draining lymph nodes, adjacent tissues. Notes on the study in general: Tumor TCR diversity was below lymph nodes but above nontumor tissue. Tumor T cell lymph node origin was a supported hypothesis, not proven. The data were judged consistent with most tumor T cells coming from lymph node and expanding in tumor. Luminal-like breast cancer showed significantly higher tumor–nontumor repertoire similarity than basal-like.

Samples came from axillary lymph nodes draining the breast cancer. A single record per CDR3 protein comes from TCRdb applying MiXCR to the multiplex PCR reads. The sample includes roughly 80,000 distinct CDR3 sequences, approximately 19% of them seen just once. Ten or more counts support this clonotype. Its antigen is not identified. Germline CDR1 SGHTA, CDR2 FQGTGA. The CDR3 has 13 amino acids. The V and J ends lost 4 bases and 3 bases respectively, with 10 bases between them. The clonotype originates from a female donor with breast cancer. Some clones in this sample may be carry-over from other donors' samples. The specimen sequenced was axillary lymph node tissue. The rearrangement uses TRBV7-3 and TRBJ2-7, with D maybe TRBD2 (5 bases). The CDR3 DNA is TGTGCCAGCAGCTCCCGCGGAGGCTACGAGCAGTACTTC. Its protein product is CASSSRGGYEQYF.